A single sample is the source of the 25 T cell receptor beta chains below, sequenced in a study of T-cell reconstitution after alpha-beta-depleted transplantation in children. Molecular barcoding with unique molecular identifiers was used for the TCRbeta library. TCRdb ran MiXCR on the PCR reads and lists one entry per CDR3 protein. Of about 500,000 distinct CDR3 sequences in the sample, 32% were seen once. The sample here was PBMCs from the stem cell graft donor, taken from the stem cell graft. Source of these receptors: a human donor who donated a stem cell graft to a child with aplastic anemia.

This chain connects TRBV5-1 to TRBJ2-7; possibly TRBD2 for D (6 bases). The germline gives CDR1 SGHRS, CDR2 YFSETQ. The CDR3 consists of 14 residues. V was pared by 3 bases and J by 2 bases, with 12 bases between. The CDR3 protein is CASSWPGRPYEQYF. CDR3 sequence (DNA): TGCGCCAGCAGCTGGCCGGGGAGGCCCTACGAGCAGTACTTC.

The J gene is TRBJ1-2, the V gene TRBV7-2; 9 nucleotides align to TRBD1. This CDR3 spans 14 amino acids. The germline gives CDR1 SGHTA, CDR2 FQGNSA. The V segment lost 4 bases and the J segment 6 bases; nucleotides outside the gene matches: 6. The CDR3 DNA reads TGTGCCAGCAGCTCAAGATGGACAGGGGATGGCTACACCTTC. Protein product: CASSSRWTGDGYTF.

The chain combines TRBV7-9 with TRBJ1-5; D call uncertain. CDR3 length: 12 amino acids. The germline CDR1 and CDR2 sequences are SEHNR and FQNEAQ (reference sequence). Deletions cut 3 bases from V and 4 bases from J, with 4 bases between. CDR3 in DNA: TGTGCCAGCAGCTTCACAAATCAGCCCCAGCATTTT. Protein: CASSFTNQPQHF.

The J gene is TRBJ2-5, the V gene TRBV5-1; D gene ambiguous. The CDR3 extends over 16 amino acids. With 0 bases removed from V and 5 bases from J, the gap between germline ends came to 17 bases. The germline V gene encodes CDR1 SGHRS and CDR2 YFSETQ. The DNA of the CDR3 is TGCGCCAGCAGCTTGGGTCCGTTCGCTGCCGGGGAGACCCAGTACTTC. Protein: CASSLGPFAAGETQYF. Looking up the rest from reference TRBV5-1 and TRBJ2-5 gives the full variable domain: KAGVTQTPRYLIKTRGQQVTLSCSPISGHRSVSWYQQTPGQGLQFLFEYFSETQRNKGNFPGRFSGRQFSNSRSEMNVSTLELGDSALYLCASSLGPFAAGETQYFGPGTRLLVL.

This chain links TRBV7-1 with TRBJ2-1; 9 bases map to TRBD1. TRBV7-1 is an ORF for which the function is uncertain. V gave up 6 bases and J gave up 5 bases; unmatched junction bases: 8. The CDR3 length is 15 residues. The CDR3 loop reads CASSRRDRVNNEQFF. The CDR3 DNA reads TGTGCCAGCAGTCGCCGGGACAGGGTTAACAATGAGCAGTTCTTC.

The chain recombines TRBV30 with TRBJ1-1; 10 bases align to TRBD1. Germline CDR1 is GTSNPN and CDR2 is SVGIG (reference sequence). This CDR3 is 15 amino acids long. J gave up 1 base and V 2 bases, and 4 bases lay outside the gene matches. The CDR3 spells CAWSWGDRGNTEAFF. The CDR3 bases are TGTGCCTGGAGTTGGGGGGACAGGGGGAACACTGAAGCTTTCTTT.

V is TRBV6-2 or TRBV6-3 and J is TRBJ1-1; D is uncertain. The CDR3 length is 14 residues. Germline lookup yields CDR1 MNHEY and CDR2 SVGEGT. Trimming removed 2 bases at V and 0 bases at J, with 7 bases between. The CDR3: CASSYRPMNTEAFF. CDR3 nucleotide sequence: TGTGCCAGCAGTTACCGTCCGATGAACACTGAAGCTTTCTTT.

This chain uses TRBV12-3 or TRBV12-4 with TRBJ2-1, with D possibly being TRBD2 (6 bases). Trimming shortened V by 3 bases and J by 7 bases, and 19 bases separated the two germline ends. The CDR3 runs to 16 residues. The CDR3 DNA sequence: TGTGCCAGCAGTTTTTTCGTGCGGGATAGGTCGAATGAGCAGTTCTTC. Its protein is CASSFFVRDRSNEQFF.

The chain uses TRBV9 and TRBJ1-2; 8 nucleotides agree with TRBD1. Germline V CDR1 and CDR2: SGDLS, YYNGEE. J was trimmed by 4 bases and V by 0 bases; bases with no gene match: 5. The CDR3 spans 15 residues. Written as DNA, the CDR3 is TGTGCCAGCAGCGTAGAACGGACAGGGACCTATGGCTACACCTTC. This gives the protein CASSVERTGTYGYTF.

V usage is TRBV9 and J usage is TRBJ2-3; 9 nucleotides agree with TRBD2. The CDR3 covers 15 residues. Germline V gene data show CDR1 as SGDLS and CDR2 as YYNGEE. Trimming removed 0 bases from V and 4 bases from J; junction bases left unmatched: 3. The CDR3 nucleotides read TGTGCCAGCAGCGTAGGCGGGAGGGAGCCAGATACGCAGTATTTT. Protein product: CASSVGGREPDTQYF. Full variable domain (outside the CDR3, taken from reference TRBV9 and TRBJ2-3): DSGVTQTPKHLITATGQRVTLRCSPRSGDLSVYWYQQSLDQGLQFLIQYYNGEERAKGNILERFSAQQFPDLHSELNLSSLELGDSALYFCASSVGGREPDTQYFGPGTRLTVL.

The chain couples TRBV12-3 or TRBV12-4 to TRBJ1-2, with unresolved D. This CDR3 region has 15 residues. V lost 6 bases and J lost 3, with 17 bases in between. The CDR3 loop reads CASSHSSGRDYGYTF. The CDR3 nucleotides read TGTGCCAGCAGCCATTCATCGGGTCGGGACTATGGCTACACCTTC.

The J gene is TRBJ2-7, the V gene TRBV28; D not resolved. V lost 3 bases and J 6 bases, leaving 12 bases between the germline ends. There are 13 residues in the CDR3. Germline CDR1 MDHEN, CDR2 SYDVKM. CDR3 nucleotide sequence: TGTGCCAGCAGTTTGGGCTTTCTCCCCGAGCAGTACTTC. Residues: CASSLGFLPEQYF. Full variable domain (missing parts from reference TRBV28 and TRBJ2-7): DVKVTQSSRYLVKRTGEKVFLECVQDMDHENMFWYRQDPGLGLRLIYFSYDVKMKEKGDIPEGYSVSREKKERFSLILESASTNQTSMYLCASSLGFLPEQYFGPGTRLTVT.

The chain joins TRBV20-1 to TRBJ2-3; D is possibly TRBD2 (6 bases). The CDR3 spans 17 residues. Germline lookup yields CDR1 DFQATT and CDR2 SNEGSKA (reference sequence). The chain's CDR3 is CSGQRVRVERVTDTQYF. For the CDR3, the DNA is TGCAGCGGGCAGCGGGTGAGGGTCGAGCGGGTCACAGATACGCAGTATTTT.

V and J are TRBV4-3 and TRBJ2-1, with 10 bases matching TRBD2. V lost 2 bases to trimming and J lost 6 bases; unmatched junction nucleotides: 4. CDR1 is LGHNA and CDR2 is YSLEER in the germline V gene. This CDR3 spans 15 amino acids. As DNA, the CDR3 is TGCGCCAGCAGCCAACCGCTAGCGGGAGCCAATGAGCAGTTCTTC. This encodes CASSQPLAGANEQFF.

V gene TRBV7-3 combines with J gene TRBJ1-2; 8 nucleotides line up with TRBD1. Trimming cost V 5 bases and J 8 bases; bases outside gene matches: 13. The CDR3 consists of 15 residues. Germline CDR1 reads SGHTA; CDR2 reads FQGTGA. CDR3 sequence (DNA): TGTGCCAGCAGCCGGGGAGGACAGGGCGGAGACGGCTACACCTTC. Translating gives CASSRGGQGGDGYTF.

This clonotype was seen only a few times. V and J are TRBV13 and TRBJ2-7; possible D gene TRBD1, 6 bases. The CDR3 totals 15 residues. CDR1 PRHDT and CDR2 FYEKMQ come from the germline V gene (reference sequence). V gave up 5 bases and J gave up 0 bases, with 14 bases separating them. The CDR3 DNA sequence: TGTGCCAGCAGCCGGACAGAAATTCCCTCCTACGAGCAGTACTTC. This gives the protein CASSRTEIPSYEQYF.

In DNA form, the CDR3 reads TGCAGCGTTGAAGCTAGCGGGAGTCTCAATGAGCAGTTCTTC. This sequence encodes CSVEASGSLNEQFF. This chain joins TRBV29-1 and TRBJ2-1; 10 bases map to TRBD2. The CDR3 extends over 14 amino acids. Per the germline V gene, CDR1 is SQVTM and CDR2 is ANQGSEA. V dropped 1 base and J dropped 6; count of bases not matched to a gene: 3.

This clonotype was counted a few times. The gene calls are TRBV5-1 and TRBJ2-1; 10 bases are a match to TRBD1. The CDR3 is made up of 14 amino acids. Germline trimming cut 4 bases from V and 7 bases from J; bases unmatched to any gene: 5. Germline CDR1 SGHRS, CDR2 YFSETQ. The CDR3 nucleotides are TGCGCCAGCAGCGAGCAGGGACAGGGGAATGAGCAGTTCTTC. Its translation is CASSEQGQGNEQFF.

This chain joins TRBV27 and TRBJ2-7, with a weak D call TRBD1 (6 bases). This CDR3 is 14 amino acids long. Per germline, CDR1 MNHEY and CDR2 SMNVEV (reference sequence). The ends were cut back, 3 bases at V and 5 bases at J, with 14 bases in the middle. The CDR3 DNA follows: TGTGCCAGCAGTTTGCCCCACAGGGTACACGAGCAGTACTTC. Its protein product is CASSLPHRVHEQYF.

This rearrangement joins TRBV7-2 to TRBJ2-7; D ambiguous. The CDR3 sequence is 14 residues long. Trimming took off 5 bases at V and 4 bases at J, with 15 bases between the two ends. Germline CDR1 is SGHTA and CDR2 is FQGNSA. For the CDR3, the DNA is TGTGCCAGCAGCCCACCGAACGACGTTTACGAGCAGTACTTC. Its translation: CASSPPNDVYEQYF.

V is TRBV11-2 and J is TRBJ2-3, with D perhaps TRBD2 (7 bases). The V and J ends lost 4 bases and 3 bases respectively, with 14 bases between them. Germline assignment: CDR1 SGHAT and CDR2 FQNNGV. CDR3 length: 15 residues. CDR3 loop: CASSSGQRGTDTQYF. Here the CDR3 DNA reads TGTGCCAGCAGCTCTGGACAGCGGGGAACAGATACGCAGTATTTT.

Only a few counts were recorded for this clonotype. This sequence joins TRBV4-3 and TRBJ2-2; 10 nucleotides agree with TRBD1. This CDR3 comprises 16 residues. The germline gives CDR1 LGHNA, CDR2 YSLEER. J was trimmed by 5 bases and V by 3 bases; bases with no gene match: 6. The chain's CDR3 is CASSHRQGAITGELFF. The DNA of the CDR3 is TGCGCCAGCAGCCACCGACAGGGGGCGATTACCGGGGAGCTGTTTTTT.

The CDR3 spells CASSLMAADYGYTF. As DNA, the CDR3 is TGTGCCAGCAGTCTAATGGCGGCGGACTATGGCTACACCTTC. The rearrangement joins TRBV7-2 to TRBJ1-2; D remains ambiguous. The CDR3 sequence is 14 residues long. Deletions cut 6 bases from V and 3 bases from J, with 14 bases between. In germline, CDR1 is SGHTA, CDR2 FQGNSA.

J is TRBJ2-1 and V is TRBV7-9; 11 bases line up with TRBD2. CDR3 length equals 14 residues. Unmatched junction bases numbered 2, after V lost 3 bases and J lost 7 bases. CDR1 is SEHNR and CDR2 is FQNEAQ in the germline V gene (reference sequence). The CDR3 coding sequence is TGTGCCAGCAGCTTGCTAGCGGGGGGAAATGAGCAGTTCTTC. It translates to CASSLLAGGNEQFF.

V and J are TRBV3-1 and TRBJ2-3; tentative D call: TRBD2 (6 bases). V lost 5 bases and J lost 7, with 16 bases in between. Germline V lookup: CDR1 LGHDT, CDR2 YNNKEL (reference sequence). The CDR3 consists of 14 residues. The chain's CDR3 is CASSEKAGPYTQYF. The CDR3 nucleotides read TGTGCCAGCAGCGAAAAGGCGGGACCTTATACGCAGTATTTT.